What follows are 27 T cell receptor beta chains derived from one specimen sequenced in a study of shared clonotypes between healthy human individuals. Some clones are missing from TCRdb's copy, which holds only in-frame ones; the method was immunoSEQ multiplex PCR. There are roughly 1,000,000 clones in the sample; approximately 80% occur only once, and 0.52% lies in the top ten. Sequencing was performed on memory CD4+ T cells from PBMCs. Regarding subset: CD45RA-negative fraction. The receptors derive from a man younger than 35 in good health. Some clones in this sample may be carry-over from other donors' samples.

This clone has just one count. The genes are TRBV18 and TRBJ2-5; 15 bases are a match to TRBD2. The CDR3 is 15 residues long. The ends lost 3 bases at V and 4 bases at J; junction bases unmatched: 0. The germline CDR1 and CDR2 sequences are KGHSH and LQKENI. CDR3 residues: CASSPGLAGGETQYF. CDR3 bases: TGTGCCAGCTCACCGGGACTAGCGGGAGGAGAGACCCAGTACTTC.

This clone was detected a few times. V usage is TRBV29-1 and J usage is TRBJ2-7; D call uncertain. The length of the CDR3 is 12 residues. The V end lost 5 bases, the J end lost 6 bases, and 14 bases lay between the germline ends. Germline V gene data show CDR1 as SQVTM and CDR2 as ANQGSEA. The CDR3 is CSVSPAHLEQYF. The CDR3 DNA follows: TGCAGCGTTTCCCCAGCGCATCTCGAGCAGTACTTC.

For the CDR3, the DNA is TGTGCCAGCAGCAGATCGACAGAGAGCTCCTACGAGCAGTACTTC. Its translation is CASSRSTESSYEQYF. The V call is TRBV21-1, the J call TRBJ2-7; TRBD1 was called by the table and not checked on the DNA. TRBV21-1 is termed a pseudogene. This CDR3 is 15 amino acids long.

This clone was counted between two and nine times. The V call is TRBV18, the J call TRBJ2-4; D tentatively fits TRBD1 or TRBD2 (5 bases each). The CDR3 totals 15 residues. Trimming shortened V by 3 bases and J by 7 bases, and 16 bases separated the two germline ends. The germline CDR1 and CDR2 sequences are KGHSH and LQKENI. For the CDR3, the DNA is TGTGCCAGCTCACCGACCGGCCGGGGCTCGAACATTCAGTACTTC. This translates into CASSPTGRGSNIQYF.

The chain combines TRBV5-1 with TRBJ2-7, with TRBD1 matching 7 bases. Germline V lookup: CDR1 SGHRS, CDR2 YFSETQ. The CDR3 runs 14 residues. Unmatched junction bases numbered 7, after V lost 4 bases and J lost 3 bases. The CDR3 sequence is CASSPGTDYYEQYF. In DNA form, the CDR3 reads TGCGCCAGCAGCCCTGGGACAGATTACTACGAGCAGTACTTC.

The V and J genes are TRBV28 and TRBJ1-1; possible D gene TRBD1, 6 bases. The CDR3 totals 15 residues. V gave up 5 bases and J gave up 2 bases, with 15 bases separating them. CDR1 and CDR2 from the germline V gene are MDHEN and SYDVKM. Here the CDR3 reads CASSPGTLGNTEAFF. CDR3 coding DNA: TGTGCCAGCAGTCCCGGGACACTGGGTAACACTGAAGCTTTCTTT.

This clone is a singleton in its sample. The DNA of the CDR3 is TGTGCCAGCTCACAGGAGACTAGCGAGGCGAATGAGCAGTTCTTC. It specifies CASSQETSEANEQFF. The chain employs TRBV18 and TRBJ2-1, with 8 nucleotides matching TRBD2. CDR1 KGHSH and CDR2 LQKENI come from the germline V gene. V trimming: 4 bases; J trimming: 7 bases; junction bases outside the gene matches: 9. The CDR3 runs to 15 residues.

This clone was found many times. The chain carries TRBV10-1 and TRBJ2-7; TRBD2 aligns across 9 bases. This CDR3 contains 13 residues. Germline-derived CDR1 and CDR2 are WNHNN and SYGVQD (reference sequence). Unmatched junction bases numbered 2, after V lost 5 bases and J lost 3 bases. CDR3 bases: TGCGCCAGCAGTTGCGGGAGGGACTACGAGCAGTACTTC. Translating gives CASSCGRDYEQYF.

The J gene is TRBJ2-5, the V gene TRBV5-1, with 10 bases aligning to TRBD2. TRBJ2-7 explains the end of the DNA better; the J call may be wrong. Germline loops: CDR1 SGHRS, CDR2 YFSETQ. The CDR3 extends over 15 amino acids. The CDR3 is CASSSLAGETYEQYF. CDR3 nucleotides: TGCGCCAGCAGCTCGCTAGCGGGAGAGACCTACGAGCAGTACTTC.

V usage is TRBV30 and J usage is TRBJ2-5, with 9 bases matching TRBD2. V lost 3 bases and J lost 5; bases outside the gene matches: 10. Germline V CDR1 and CDR2: GTSNPN, SVGIG (reference sequence). The CDR3 has 15 amino acids. DNA of the CDR3: TGTGCCTGGAGGGTTCGTGGGGCGGGAGGGGAGACCCAGTACTTC. Protein: CAWRVRGAGGETQYF.

The chain joins TRBV6-1 to TRBJ2-7; D not resolved. V was pared by 3 bases and J by 3 bases, with 9 bases between. This CDR3 contains 13 residues. Germline assignment: CDR1 MNHNS and CDR2 SASEGT. The CDR3 here is CASSDQPFYEQYF. Written as DNA, the CDR3 is TGTGCCAGCAGTGACCAACCCTTCTACGAGCAGTACTTC.

This rearrangement joins TRBV27 to TRBJ1-1; possibly TRBD1 for D (6 bases). The CDR3 loop spans 14 amino acids. Germline assignment: CDR1 MNHEY and CDR2 SMNVEV (reference sequence). Trimming removed 2 bases from V and 2 bases from J, with 9 bases in between. This CDR3 reads CASSLTGTNTEAFF. The CDR3 DNA is TGTGCCAGCAGTTTAACAGGGACCAACACTGAAGCTTTCTTT.

V usage is TRBV10-3 and J usage is TRBJ2-1, with 14 bases identical to TRBD2. The germline V gene encodes CDR1 ENHRY and CDR2 SYGVKD. The V and J ends lost 0 bases and 0 bases, in that order; junction bases with no gene match: 10. CDR3 length equals 21 residues. This CDR3 reads CAISESRTSGRQRSSYNEQFF. CDR3 sequence (DNA): TGTGCCATCAGTGAGTCACGGACTAGCGGGAGGCAACGGAGCTCCTACAATGAGCAGTTCTTC.

The genes are TRBV27 and TRBJ2-7; the match to TRBD2 covers 7 bases. CDR3 length: 16 amino acids. CDR1 and CDR2 (germline): MNHEY, SMNVEV (reference sequence). J was trimmed by 3 bases and V by 5 bases; bases with no gene match: 13. CDR3 sequence reads: CASSGGRGETVYEQYF. In DNA form, the CDR3 reads TGTGCCAGCAGTGGGGGACGGGGGGAAACAGTCTACGAGCAGTACTTC.

Only a few counts were recorded for this clone. The chain is built from TRBV21-1 and TRBJ1-2. TRBV21-1 is a pseudogene segment. The CDR3 runs to 13 residues. The CDR3, as DNA: TGTGCCAGCAGTTACCTAAGAAACTATGGCTACACCTTC. Translation: CASSYLRNYGYTF.

The V call is TRBV2, the J call TRBJ2-1; D is undetermined. Looked up from germline, CDR1 is SNHLY and CDR2 is FYNNEI. The CDR3 is made up of 14 amino acids. V lost 7 bases and J 1 base, leaving 11 bases between the germline ends. The CDR3, as DNA: TGTGCCAGCAAAATAGACGGGTCCTACAATGAGCAGTTCTTC. Protein: CASKIDGSYNEQFF. The complete variable domain, with remaining parts taken from reference TRBV2 and TRBJ2-1, reads EPEVTQTPSHQVTQMGQEVILRCVPISNHLYFYWYRQILGQKVEFLVSFYNNEISEKSEIFDDQFSVERPDGSNFTLKIRSTKLEDSAMYFCASKIDGSYNEQFFGPGTRLTVL.

This sequence joins TRBV10-3 and TRBJ1-1, with D maybe TRBD1 (5 bases). From germline, CDR1 is ENHRY and CDR2 SYGVKD. CDR3 size: 15 residues. V lost 0 bases, J lost 1 base, and 9 bases lay in between. CDR3 in amino acids: CAISESTGGNTEAFF. CDR3 sequence (DNA): TGTGCCATCAGTGAGTCAACAGGAGGGAACACTGAAGCTTTCTTT.

This clone has only a few counts. CDR3 sequence: CASSLQGDGTEAFF. The CDR3 nucleotides read TGTGCCAGCAGTCTACAGGGGGACGGCACTGAAGCTTTCTTT. The V and J genes are TRBV2 and TRBJ1-1; TRBD1 matches 8 bases. CDR3 length equals 14 residues. V lost 5 bases, J lost 4 bases, and 6 bases stayed unmatched. Germline CDR1 and CDR2: SNHLY and FYNNEI.

CDR3 nucleotide sequence: TGTGCCAGCAGCCGACCCGGGACTCAAGGTGGTCGGTTCTTC. Amino acids: CASSRPGTQGGRFF. This rearrangement joins TRBV7-2 to TRBJ2-1; TRBD2 is a possible D gene (6 bases). This CDR3 region has 14 residues. Trimming pared 5 bases from V and 15 bases from J, leaving 23 bases between. Germline CDR1 reads SGHTA; CDR2 reads FQGNSA.

This chain uses TRBV5-1 with TRBJ2-3; 11 positions match TRBD2. V was pared by 0 bases and J by 6 bases, with 6 bases of the junction left unmatched. Looked up from germline, CDR1 is SGHRS and CDR2 is YFSETQ. The CDR3 length is 16 residues. This CDR3 is CASSLELLAGEDTQYF. The CDR3 DNA follows: TGCGCCAGCAGCTTGGAGTTACTAGCGGGAGAGGATACGCAGTATTTT. Drawing the rest from reference TRBV5-1 and TRBJ2-3, the complete variable domain is KAGVTQTPRYLIKTRGQQVTLSCSPISGHRSVSWYQQTPGQGLQFLFEYFSETQRNKGNFPGRFSGRQFSNSRSEMNVSTLELGDSALYLCASSLELLAGEDTQYFGPGTRLTVL.

The gene calls are TRBV6-6 and TRBJ1-5; TRBD1 aligns across 7 bases. Germline assignment: CDR1 MNHNY and CDR2 SVGAGI (reference sequence). The CDR3 is 15 residues long. The ends lost 6 bases at V and 3 bases at J; junction bases unmatched: 8. This CDR3 is CASRLGQATNQPQHF. The CDR3 nucleotides read TGTGCCAGCAGACTCGGACAGGCAACCAATCAGCCCCAGCATTTT.

V is TRBV10-3 and J is TRBJ1-2; D is unclear. Germline V gene lookup returns CDR1 ENHRY and CDR2 SYGVKD. The CDR3 covers 13 residues. V lost 7 bases to trimming and J lost 6 bases, with 15 bases between them. The CDR3 DNA follows: TGTGCCATCACCGTGGGAGCCAGAGATGGCTACACCTTC. Amino acid sequence: CAITVGARDGYTF.

The DNA for the CDR3 is TGTGCCAGCAGTGGTAACAGGGAAGATGAGCAGTTCTTC. It specifies CASSGNREDEQFF. V usage is TRBV2 and J usage is TRBJ2-1, with a tentative D call TRBD1 (6 bases). This CDR3 contains 13 residues. CDR1 and CDR2 from the germline V gene are SNHLY and FYNNEI. The V gene lost 4 bases and the J gene lost 8 bases, with 12 bases spanning the gap. The full variable domain, its missing parts supplied by reference TRBV2 and TRBJ2-1, is EPEVTQTPSHQVTQMGQEVILRCVPISNHLYFYWYRQILGQKVEFLVSFYNNEISEKSEIFDDQFSVERPDGSNFTLKIRSTKLEDSAMYFCASSGNREDEQFFGPGTRLTVL.

The V call is TRBV29-1, the J call TRBJ2-1; D not resolved. The length of the CDR3 is 13 residues. The V gene lost 4 bases and the J gene lost 0 bases, with 7 bases spanning the gap. Germline CDR1 reads SQVTM; CDR2 reads ANQGSEA. The CDR3 region has the DNA TGCAGCGTTGTGAAGAGCTCCTACAATGAGCAGTTCTTC. Its protein product is CSVVKSSYNEQFF.

In its sample, this clone was seen a few times. This sequence joins TRBV2 and TRBJ1-1; 9 bases fit TRBD1. The germline V gene has CDR1 SNHLY and CDR2 FYNNEI. The CDR3 runs to 15 residues. J was trimmed by 4 bases and V by 7 bases; bases with no gene match: 10. The CDR3: CASTVDRGSVTEAFF. The DNA of the CDR3 is TGTGCCAGCACTGTCGACAGGGGGTCGGTCACTGAAGCTTTCTTT.

This clone appeared once. The rearrangement joins TRBV12-5 to TRBJ2-2; D is possibly TRBD2 (6 bases). Deletions cut 6 bases from V and 5 bases from J, with 13 bases between. This CDR3 spans 14 amino acids. Germline lookup yields CDR1 LGHNT and CDR2 FRNRAP. CDR3 sequence (DNA): TGTGCTAGTGGCTCCGGGACTTCGACCGGGGAGCTGTTTTTT. Translating gives CASGSGTSTGELFF.

The genes are TRBV25-1 and TRBJ2-3; TRBD2 might be the D (6 bases). Germline V CDR1 and CDR2: MGHDK, SYGVNS. The CDR3 length is 16 residues. V lost 6 bases to trimming and J lost 3 bases, with 19 bases between them. The CDR3 DNA reads TGTGCCAGCAGCCCGCGGGAAGGGAGTCGAACAGATACGCAGTATTTT. Its translation: CASSPREGSRTDTQYF.